Sequencing of this T cell receptor (beta chain) was carried out in a study of blood T cell repertoires in COVID-19. The V and J ends lost 4 bases and 6 bases, in that order; junction bases with no gene match: 9. The CDR3 contains 15 residues. Germline assignment: CDR1 MNHEY and CDR2 SVGAGI. The protocol was immunoSEQ multiplex PCR, while the TCRdb copy is restricted to in-frame clones and leaves out a portion. The sample carries roughly 160,000 clones, roughly four fifths recorded once. This TCR was recovered from a woman aged 80 or over with acute or convalescent COVID-19. Sequencing used peripheral blood. This rearrangement joins TRBV6-5 to TRBJ2-1, with 7 bases matching TRBD1. The CDR3 DNA is TGTGCCAGCAGTTTTAAGGGACAGCAATTCAATGAGCAGTTCTTC. It codes for CASSFKGQQFNEQFF.